Each of the 23 T cell receptor beta chains below was sequenced from the same sample in a study of blood T cells in healthy people across ages. Sample-barcoded 5' priming and a J-beta primer mix drove a second PCR of about 6 to 12 cycles. From the 5' RACE reads, TCRdb called clonotypes with MiXCR, one entry per CDR3 protein. The sample yields roughly 2 million distinct CDR3 sequences, about 50% seen once. Sequences were obtained from blood. The origin of the receptors is a woman aged 40-49 years in good health.

The genes are TRBV10-3 and TRBJ1-1; 7 bases map to TRBD1. The length of the CDR3 is 14 residues. Germline V gene data show CDR1 as ENHRY and CDR2 as SYGVKD. Trimming took 4 bases from V and 4 from J; bases not matched to a gene: 6. Here the CDR3 DNA reads TGTGCCATCAGTGGACAGGGACTGAGCACTGAAGCTTTCTTT. Translated: CAISGQGLSTEAFF.

The chain links TRBV11-2 to TRBJ1-5, with D unresolved. Germline CDR1 and CDR2: SGHAT and FQNNGV. This CDR3 spans 12 amino acids. Trimming removed 4 bases at V and 7 bases at J, with 8 bases between. The CDR3, as DNA: TGTGCCAGCAGCTCCGGCAGACAGCCCCAGCATTTT. Amino acid sequence: CASSSGRQPQHF.

In its sample, this clonotype was seen a few times. The chain is built from TRBV6-2 or TRBV6-3 and TRBJ1-1; TRBD1 aligns across 10 bases. The length of the CDR3 is 17 residues. Per germline, CDR1 MNHEY and CDR2 SVGEGT. Trimming took 2 bases from V and 0 from J; bases not matched to a gene: 6. CDR3 DNA sequence: TGTGCCAGCAGTTACCCGGAGGGACAGGGGATGAACACTGAAGCTTTCTTT. Translated: CASSYPEGQGMNTEAFF.

This clonotype was seen many times. This may stem from a read error, because a much larger clone lies one nucleotide away. CDR3 sequence reads: CASSWQSYNEQYF. The CDR3 bases are TGTGCCAGCAGCTGGCAATCCTACAATGAGCAGTACTTC. The rearrangement uses TRBV7-8 and TRBJ2-7; D remains unclear. Germline-derived CDR1 and CDR2 are SGHVS and FQNEAQ. The CDR3 runs to 13 residues. V was pared by 4 bases and J by 7 bases, with 14 bases between.

The chain is built from TRBV6-1 and TRBJ1-4; weak D call: TRBD1 (6 bases). CDR1 MNHNS and CDR2 SASEGT come from the germline V gene. With 10 bases removed from V and 10 bases from J, the gap between germline ends came to 19 bases. The CDR3 sequence is 13 residues long. CDR3 DNA sequence: TGTGCCAACGCTCAGGGGCCTTTTGGAAAACTGTTTTTT. This codes for CANAQGPFGKLFF.

This clonotype was seen only a few times. The chain links TRBV5-6 to TRBJ2-5; the D is unclear. Per the germline V gene, CDR1 is SGHDT and CDR2 is YYEEEE. V lost 3 bases and J lost 5, with 17 bases in between. This CDR3 spans 15 amino acids. This CDR3 is CASSSAQARSETQYF. CDR3 coding DNA: TGTGCCAGCAGCTCGGCTCAGGCAAGGAGTGAGACCCAGTACTTC. Full variable domain (outside the CDR3, taken from reference TRBV5-6 and TRBJ2-5): DAGVTQSPTHLIKTRGQQVTLRCSPKSGHDTVSWYQQALGQGPQFIFQYYEEEERQRGNFPDRFSGHQFPNYSSELNVNALLLGDSALYLCASSSAQARSETQYFGPGTRLLVL.

The chain carries TRBV28 and TRBJ1-4; a possible D gene is TRBD1 (5 bases). The CDR3 length is 12 residues. The germline CDR1 and CDR2 sequences are MDHEN and SYDVKM. V lost 7 bases and J lost 7, with 10 bases in between. This CDR3 reads CASTEGSEKLFF. DNA for the CDR3: TGTGCCAGCACCGAGGGGTCTGAAAAACTGTTTTTT. The full variable domain, its missing parts supplied by reference TRBV28 and TRBJ1-4, is DVKVTQSSRYLVKRTGEKVFLECVQDMDHENMFWYRQDPGLGLRLIYFSYDVKMKEKGDIPEGYSVSREKKERFSLILESASTNQTSMYLCASTEGSEKLFFGSGTQLSVL.

The CDR3 DNA reads as TGTGCCAGCACCGTGGGGACAGGGGAAGGGACCCAGTACTTC. This codes for CASTVGTGEGTQYF. The V gene is TRBV2, the J gene TRBJ2-5; TRBD1 agrees at 10 bases. There are 14 residues in the CDR3. Germline assignment: CDR1 SNHLY and CDR2 FYNNEI. With V trimmed by 7 bases and J by 7 bases, 9 bases remained unmatched.

The chain employs TRBV12-3 or TRBV12-4 and TRBJ1-1, with 9 bases aligning to TRBD1. This CDR3 has 13 residues. V was clipped by 5 bases and J by 6 bases; unmatched bases: 4. In DNA form, the CDR3 reads TGTGCCAGCAGTCTACAGGGGGCCCCTGAAGCTTTCTTT. Amino acid sequence: CASSLQGAPEAFF.

In this sample, this clonotype turned up a few times. J is TRBJ2-1 and V is TRBV20-1, with D possibly matching TRBD2 (5 bases). The CDR3 loop spans 14 amino acids. With 6 bases removed from V and 1 base from J, the gap between germline ends came to 13 bases. CDR1 is DFQATT, CDR2 SNEGSKA, per germline (reference sequence). This CDR3 is CSALIRGSYNEQFF. CDR3 in DNA: TGCAGTGCCCTCATCCGGGGATCCTACAATGAGCAGTTCTTC.

V usage is TRBV7-9 and J usage is TRBJ2-1, with 8 bases lining up with TRBD2. Trimming removed 1 base from V and 2 bases from J; junction bases left unmatched: 7. Germline V gene data show CDR1 as SEHNR and CDR2 as FQNEAQ (reference sequence). CDR3 length: 17 amino acids. The CDR3 sequence is CASSLGGAGGPYNEQFF. The CDR3 nucleotides are TGTGCCAGCAGCTTAGGGGGCGCGGGGGGTCCCTACAATGAGCAGTTCTTC. The full variable domain, with the rest looked up from reference TRBV7-9 and TRBJ2-1, is DTGVSQNPRHKITKRGQNVTFRCDPISEHNRLYWYRQTLGQGPEFLTYFQNEAQLEKSRLLSDRFSAERPKGSFSTLEIQRTEQGDSAMYLCASSLGGAGGPYNEQFFGPGTRLTVL.

This chain uses TRBV13 with TRBJ1-5, with unresolved D. Looked up from germline, CDR1 is PRHDT and CDR2 is FYEKMQ (reference sequence). The CDR3 has 14 amino acids. Trimming took off 5 bases at V and 6 bases at J, with 14 bases between the two ends. CDR3 sequence: CASSGSAGGQPQHF. The CDR3 bases are TGTGCCAGCAGCGGGAGTGCGGGCGGTCAGCCCCAGCATTTT. Full variable domain (rest looked up from reference TRBV13 and TRBJ1-5): AAGVIQSPRHLIKEKRETATLKCYPIPRHDTVYWYQQGPGQDPQFLISFYEKMQSDKGSIPDRFSAQQFSDYHSELNMSSLELGDSALYFCASSGSAGGQPQHFGDGTRLSIL.

The chain links TRBV25-1 to TRBJ2-3; D ambiguous. Germline V gene sequence: CDR1 MGHDK, CDR2 SYGVNS. CDR3 length: 13 residues. The V end was cut by 4 bases, the J end by 3 bases, with 8 bases between. This chain's CDR3 is CASSATETDTQYF. The CDR3, as DNA: TGTGCCAGCAGTGCGACGGAGACAGATACGCAGTATTTT.

The rearrangement links TRBV20-1 to TRBJ2-4, with a tentative D call TRBD1 (6 bases). Trimming pared 0 bases from V and 2 bases from J, leaving 14 bases between. The CDR3 runs 16 residues. Germline V gene data show CDR1 as DFQATT and CDR2 as SNEGSKA (reference sequence). The CDR3 bases are TGCAGTGCTAGAGACGGACAGTCCCCCTCCAAAAACATTCAGTACTTC. It specifies CSARDGQSPSKNIQYF.

The rearrangement joins TRBV29-1 to TRBJ2-4; possibly TRBD2 for D (5 bases). This CDR3 is built from 12 residues. Trimming pared 6 bases from V and 5 bases from J, leaving 11 bases between. CDR1 SQVTM and CDR2 ANQGSEA come from the germline V gene. The CDR3 is CSVRGPENIQYF. The CDR3 DNA is TGCAGCGTCCGCGGGCCGGAAAACATTCAGTACTTC.

This clonotype was detected only once. V usage is TRBV15 and J usage is TRBJ2-5; the match to TRBD2 covers 13 bases. CDR3 length: 20 residues. V trimming: 2 bases; J trimming: 0 bases; junction bases outside the gene matches: 12. Per the germline V gene, CDR1 is LNHNV and CDR2 is YYDKDF (reference sequence). Here the CDR3 reads CATSRSGLAGAIINQETQYF. The CDR3, as DNA: TGTGCCACCAGCAGATCTGGACTAGCGGGGGCCATAATTAACCAAGAGACCCAGTACTTC.

This chain uses TRBV15 with TRBJ2-3; the match to TRBD1 covers 12 bases. The length of the CDR3 is 17 residues. J gave up 8 bases and V 0 bases, and 9 bases lay outside the gene matches. Germline CDR1 and CDR2: LNHNV and YYDKDF (reference sequence). The DNA of the CDR3 is TGTGCCACCAGCAGAGAACTGGGACAGGGGGCCACAAGTACGCAGTATTTT. Its translation: CATSRELGQGATSTQYF.

This chain joins TRBV4-3 and TRBJ2-7, with D unclear. V was clipped by 0 bases and J by 1 base, with 22 bases between them. Germline-derived CDR1 and CDR2 are LGHNA and YSLEER. CDR3 length: 19 amino acids. CDR3 protein: CASSQENAGDSLWSYEQYF. The DNA of the CDR3 is TGCGCCAGCAGCCAAGAAAATGCAGGCGACTCGTTATGGTCCTACGAGCAGTACTTC.

The V gene is TRBV11-1, the J gene TRBJ2-7; 7 positions match TRBD1. The junction had 6 bases not matched to a gene; V was cut back by 6 bases and J by 7 bases. Germline-derived CDR1 and CDR2 are SGHAT and FQDESV (reference sequence). The CDR3 length is 12 residues. The CDR3 coding sequence is TGTGCCAGCAGGGGACAGTACAATGAGCAGTACTTC. It specifies CASRGQYNEQYF.

This chain joins TRBV18 and TRBJ2-7, with TRBD1 matching 9 bases. Germline values: CDR1 KGHSH, CDR2 LQKENI. With V trimmed by 4 bases and J by 2 bases, 6 bases remained unmatched. The CDR3 consists of 15 residues. In DNA form, the CDR3 reads TGTGCCAGCTCACAGGGGACAGGGCAAGCCTACGAGCAGTACTTC. It yields the protein CASSQGTGQAYEQYF.

The V call is TRBV12-3 or TRBV12-4, the J call TRBJ2-5; D perhaps matches TRBD2 (6 bases). V was shortened by 4 bases and J by 2 bases, with 11 bases between the two germline ends. The CDR3 length is 14 residues. The CDR3 is CASSSNGGQETQYF. CDR3 bases: TGTGCCAGCAGTTCTAATGGGGGGCAAGAGACCCAGTACTTC.

This clonotype was seen just once. The CDR3 DNA follows: TGTGCCAGCACTCGAAGGACAGGGGCTTTACTCCGTGGCTACACCTTC. Its protein is CASTRRTGALLRGYTF. The chain recombines TRBV2 with TRBJ1-2; 9 nucleotides line up with TRBD1. Germline V gives CDR1 SNHLY, CDR2 FYNNEI. J gave up 7 bases and V 7 bases, and 16 bases lay outside the gene matches. The CDR3 runs to 16 residues.

V is TRBV6-2 or TRBV6-3 and J is TRBJ1-4; D call uncertain. From germline, CDR1 is MNHEY and CDR2 SVGEGT. Trimming shortened V by 7 bases and J by 8 bases, and 17 bases separated the two germline ends. This CDR3 has 14 amino acids. CDR3 nucleotides: TGTGCCAGCACCACCCGCACGAGCGGCGAAAAACTGTTTTTT. Translation gives CASTTRTSGEKLFF.